This T cell receptor beta chain stems from a study of CD8+CD57+ T cells in acquired aplastic anemia. Across the whole study: Yields of DNA that came from sorted CD4+ and CD8+ cells averaged roughly 3.2 ug.

In regard to this clonotype: Its antigen is currently unknown.

Regarding the study as a whole: Between the patient and control groups, CD8+ Simpson's diversity did not differ significantly. Almost 30 sequences, all CD8+ CDR3, were shared between patients and controls.

The CDR3 contains 15 residues. V was shortened by 3 bases and J by 0 bases, with 9 bases between the two germline ends. The germline CDR1 and CDR2 sequences are SGHAT and FQNNGV. Only patients with CD8+CD57+ cell expansion on flow cytometry were chosen for sequencing. Acquired aplastic anemia of severe grade affected all patients. Genomic DNA, the template, was used for profiling of the TCR beta VDJ and CDR3. TCRdb ran MiXCR on the reads and lists one entry per CDR3 protein. The sample gives roughly 150,000 distinct CDR3 sequences, approximately 44% of which show up once; 3.2% is in the top ten. The clonotype was recovered from a human donor with aplastic anemia. The rearrangement links TRBV11-2 to TRBJ2-1, with D possibly matching TRBD1 (6 bases). Sequencing was done on a sample of sorted CD4+, CD8+, or CD8+CD57+ T cells (not recorded which) from PBMCs. In DNA, the CDR3 is TGTGCCAGCAGCTTGCAAGGGGGCTCCTACAATGAGCAGTTCTTC. Encoded protein: CASSLQGGSYNEQFF.